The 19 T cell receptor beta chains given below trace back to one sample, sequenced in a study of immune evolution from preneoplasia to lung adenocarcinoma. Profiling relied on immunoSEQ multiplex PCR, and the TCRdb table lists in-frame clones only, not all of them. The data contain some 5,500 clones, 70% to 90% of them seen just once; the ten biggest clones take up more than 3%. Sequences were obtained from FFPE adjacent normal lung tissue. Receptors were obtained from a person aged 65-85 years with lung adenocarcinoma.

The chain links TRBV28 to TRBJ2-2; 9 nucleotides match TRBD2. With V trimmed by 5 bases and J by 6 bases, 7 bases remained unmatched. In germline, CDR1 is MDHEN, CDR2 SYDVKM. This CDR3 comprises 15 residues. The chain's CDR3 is CASSPQGLAPGELFF. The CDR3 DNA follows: TGTGCCAGCAGTCCCCAGGGACTAGCTCCCGGGGAGCTGTTTTTT.

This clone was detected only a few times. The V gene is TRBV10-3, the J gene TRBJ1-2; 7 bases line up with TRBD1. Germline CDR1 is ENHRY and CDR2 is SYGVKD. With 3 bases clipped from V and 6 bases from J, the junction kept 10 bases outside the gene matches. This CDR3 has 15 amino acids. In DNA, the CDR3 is TGTGCCATCAGTGACTTTGATCAGGGGGGCGATGGCTACACCTTC. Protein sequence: CAISDFDQGGDGYTF.

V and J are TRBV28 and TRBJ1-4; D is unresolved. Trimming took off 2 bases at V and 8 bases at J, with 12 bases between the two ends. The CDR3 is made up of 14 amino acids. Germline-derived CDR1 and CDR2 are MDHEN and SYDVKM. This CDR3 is CASSLAWQKEKLFF. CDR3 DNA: TGTGCCAGCAGTTTAGCCTGGCAGAAAGAAAAACTGTTTTTT. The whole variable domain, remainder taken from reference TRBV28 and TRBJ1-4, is DVKVTQSSRYLVKRTGEKVFLECVQDMDHENMFWYRQDPGLGLRLIYFSYDVKMKEKGDIPEGYSVSREKKERFSLILESASTNQTSMYLCASSLAWQKEKLFFGSGTQLSVL.

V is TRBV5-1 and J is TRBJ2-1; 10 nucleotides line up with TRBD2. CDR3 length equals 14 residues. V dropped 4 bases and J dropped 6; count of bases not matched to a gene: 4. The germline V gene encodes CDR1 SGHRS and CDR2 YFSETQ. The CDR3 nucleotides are TGCGCCAGCAGCCCAATAGCGGGAGGCAATGAGCAGTTCTTC. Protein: CASSPIAGGNEQFF.

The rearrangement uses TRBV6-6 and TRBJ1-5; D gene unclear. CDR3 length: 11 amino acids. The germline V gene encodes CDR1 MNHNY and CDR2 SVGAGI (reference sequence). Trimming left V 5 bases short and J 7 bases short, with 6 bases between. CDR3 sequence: CASSGEQPQHF. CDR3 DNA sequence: TGTGCCAGCAGTGGAGAGCAGCCCCAGCATTTT.

CDR3 DNA sequence: TGTGCCAGCAGTGAAGGACAGGGGGCTTCCGGGGAGCTGTTTTTT. Encoded protein: CASSEGQGASGELFF. V usage is TRBV2 and J usage is TRBJ2-2, with TRBD1 identical over 10 bases. The V segment lost 1 base and the J segment 6 bases; nucleotides outside the gene matches: 2. CDR1 SNHLY and CDR2 FYNNEI come from the germline V gene. The CDR3 has 15 residues.

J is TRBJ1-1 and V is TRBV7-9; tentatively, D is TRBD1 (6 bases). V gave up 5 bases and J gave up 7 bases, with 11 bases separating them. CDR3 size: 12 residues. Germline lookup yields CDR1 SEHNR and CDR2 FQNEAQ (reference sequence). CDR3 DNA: TGTGCCAGCAGCCCCGAGGGGGTTGAAGCTTTCTTT. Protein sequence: CASSPEGVEAFF.

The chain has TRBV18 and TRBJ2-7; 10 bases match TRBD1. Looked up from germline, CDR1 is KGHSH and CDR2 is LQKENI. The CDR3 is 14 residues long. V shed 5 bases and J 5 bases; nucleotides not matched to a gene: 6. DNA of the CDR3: TGTGCCAGCTCAACGGACAGGGGGGTGAACGAGCAGTACTTC. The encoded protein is CASSTDRGVNEQYF.

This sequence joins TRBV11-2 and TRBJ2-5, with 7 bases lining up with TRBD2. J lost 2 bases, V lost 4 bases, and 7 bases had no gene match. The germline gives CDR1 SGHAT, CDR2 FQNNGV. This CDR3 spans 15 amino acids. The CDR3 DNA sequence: TGTGCCAGCAGCTGGACGGCGGGAGAGCAAGAGACCCAGTACTTC. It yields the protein CASSWTAGEQETQYF.

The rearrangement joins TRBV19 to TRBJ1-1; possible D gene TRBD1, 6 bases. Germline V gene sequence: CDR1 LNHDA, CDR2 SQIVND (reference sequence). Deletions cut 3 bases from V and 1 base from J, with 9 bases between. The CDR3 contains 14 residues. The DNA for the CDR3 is TGTGCCAGTAGTATGGACAGAAAGAACACTGAAGCTTTCTTT. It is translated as CASSMDRKNTEAFF.

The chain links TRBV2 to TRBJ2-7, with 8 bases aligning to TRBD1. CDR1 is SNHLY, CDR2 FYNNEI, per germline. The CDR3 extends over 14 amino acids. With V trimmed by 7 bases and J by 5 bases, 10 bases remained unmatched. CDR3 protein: CASNPGRGRDEQYF. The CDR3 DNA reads TGTGCCAGCAACCCGGGCAGGGGGCGCGACGAGCAGTACTTC.

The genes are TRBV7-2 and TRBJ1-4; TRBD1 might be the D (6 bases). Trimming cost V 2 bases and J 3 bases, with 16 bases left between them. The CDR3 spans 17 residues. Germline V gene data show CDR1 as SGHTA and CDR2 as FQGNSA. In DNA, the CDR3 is TGTGCCAGCAGCTTACATGGGAGGACAGCCCCTAATGAAAAACTGTTTTTT. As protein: CASSLHGRTAPNEKLFF.

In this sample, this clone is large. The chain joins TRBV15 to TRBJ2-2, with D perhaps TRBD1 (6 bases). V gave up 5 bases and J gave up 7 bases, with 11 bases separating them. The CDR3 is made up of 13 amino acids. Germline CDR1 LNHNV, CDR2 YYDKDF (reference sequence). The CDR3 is CATSLQGDGELFF. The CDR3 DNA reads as TGTGCCACCAGCTTACAGGGTGACGGGGAGCTGTTTTTT.

The DNA for the CDR3 is TGTGCCAGCAGCTTAACCCGGGACTTTTACCTCTATGGCTACACCTTC. This encodes CASSLTRDFYLYGYTF. This sequence joins TRBV7-9 and TRBJ1-2; TRBD1 might be the D (5 bases). Germline V gene sequence: CDR1 SEHNR, CDR2 FQNEAQ (reference sequence). This CDR3 has 16 amino acids. V was cut by 2 bases and J by 4 bases, with 17 bases left in between.

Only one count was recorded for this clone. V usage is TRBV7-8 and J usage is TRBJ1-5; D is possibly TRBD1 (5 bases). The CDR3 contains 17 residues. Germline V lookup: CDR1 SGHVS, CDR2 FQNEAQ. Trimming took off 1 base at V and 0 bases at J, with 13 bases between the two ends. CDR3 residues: CASSLGGSVYSNQPQHF. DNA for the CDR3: TGTGCCAGCAGCTTAGGGGGCAGCGTGTATAGCAATCAGCCCCAGCATTTT.

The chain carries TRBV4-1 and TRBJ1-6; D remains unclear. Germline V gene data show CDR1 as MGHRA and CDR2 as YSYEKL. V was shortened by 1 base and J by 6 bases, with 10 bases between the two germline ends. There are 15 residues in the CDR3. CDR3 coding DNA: TGCGCCAGCAGCCAAGGTGACCGGTTTAATTCACCCCTCCACTTT. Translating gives CASSQGDRFNSPLHF.

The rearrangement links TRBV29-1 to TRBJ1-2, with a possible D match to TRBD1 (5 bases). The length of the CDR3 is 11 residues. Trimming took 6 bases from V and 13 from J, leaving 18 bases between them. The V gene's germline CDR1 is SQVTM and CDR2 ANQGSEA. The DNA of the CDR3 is TGCAGCGTGCATACCCCGGGGCCGGGCACCTTC. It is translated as CSVHTPGPGTF.

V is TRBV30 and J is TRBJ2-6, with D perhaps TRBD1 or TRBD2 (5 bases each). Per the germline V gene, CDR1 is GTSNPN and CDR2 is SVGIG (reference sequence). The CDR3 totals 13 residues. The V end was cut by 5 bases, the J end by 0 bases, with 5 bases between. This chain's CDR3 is CAWGTSGANVLTF. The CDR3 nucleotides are TGTGCCTGGGGGACCTCTGGGGCCAACGTCCTGACTTTC.

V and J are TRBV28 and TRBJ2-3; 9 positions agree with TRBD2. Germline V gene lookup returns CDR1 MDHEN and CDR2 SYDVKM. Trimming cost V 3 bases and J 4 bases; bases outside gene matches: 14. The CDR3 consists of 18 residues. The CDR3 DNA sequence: TGTGCCAGCAGTTTTGATCGAACCGGGACTAGCAAATCAGATACGCAGTATTTT. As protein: CASSFDRTGTSKSDTQYF.